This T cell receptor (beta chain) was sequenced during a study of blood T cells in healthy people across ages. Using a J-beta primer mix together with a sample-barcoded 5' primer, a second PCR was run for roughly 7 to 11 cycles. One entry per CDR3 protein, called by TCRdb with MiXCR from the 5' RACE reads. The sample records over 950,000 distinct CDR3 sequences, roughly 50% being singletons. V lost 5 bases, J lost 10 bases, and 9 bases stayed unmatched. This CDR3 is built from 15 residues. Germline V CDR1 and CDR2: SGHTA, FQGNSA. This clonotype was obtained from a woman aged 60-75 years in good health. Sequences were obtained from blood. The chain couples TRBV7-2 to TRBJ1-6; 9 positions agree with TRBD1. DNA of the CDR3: TGTGCCAGCAGCGAAACCGGGACAGGGAGGTCACCCCTCCACTTT. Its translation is CASSETGTGRSPLHF.